These 18 T cell receptor beta chains were sequenced from one sample in a study of T cell changes during pregnancy in multiple sclerosis. Clones were sequenced by immunoSEQ multiplex PCR, and TCRdb holds only the in-frame ones, with some missing. The sample contains approximately 65,000 clones, roughly nine tenths of which appear only once. The sequenced sample was CD4+ T cells from peripheral blood mononuclear cells, obtained in the first trimester of pregnancy. These receptors came from a female donor with multiple sclerosis, enrolled in a pregnancy study.

The V and J genes are TRBV6-5 and TRBJ1-6; 7 bases are shared with TRBD1. The germline V gene has CDR1 MNHEY and CDR2 SVGAGI. The V gene end was trimmed by 7 bases and the J gene end by 9 bases; junction bases not matched to a gene: 9. The CDR3 extends over 14 amino acids. CDR3 sequence: CASTSEGAGSPLHF. CDR3 bases: TGTGCCAGCACCTCTGAGGGGGCGGGTTCACCCCTCCACTTT.

The chain couples TRBV6-6 to TRBJ1-4; TRBD1 aligns across 7 bases. V lost 7 bases, J lost 7 bases, and 6 bases stayed unmatched. The germline CDR1 and CDR2 sequences are MNHNY and SVGAGI (reference sequence). The CDR3 is 13 residues long. CDR3 protein: CASTGGTFEKLFF. The CDR3 DNA reads as TGTGCCAGCACAGGGGGTACTTTTGAAAAACTGTTTTTT.

The genes are TRBV7-2 and TRBJ2-5, with TRBD2 as a possible D gene (6 bases). Germline CDR1 is SGHTA and CDR2 is FQGNSA. The CDR3 consists of 15 residues. The germline V and J ends were trimmed by 4 bases and 3 bases, with 15 bases remaining between them. The CDR3 spells CASSSEGSGEETQYF. DNA of the CDR3: TGTGCCAGCAGCTCGGAGGGTAGCGGCGAAGAGACCCAGTACTTC.

V gene TRBV2 combines with J gene TRBJ1-1; D is undetermined. V lost 4 bases and J 10 bases, leaving 10 bases between the germline ends. This CDR3 is 11 amino acids long. The germline V gene has CDR1 SNHLY and CDR2 FYNNEI. Here the CDR3 reads CASSVSERAFF. The CDR3, as DNA: TGTGCCAGCAGTGTTTCGGAGAGAGCTTTCTTT.

The CDR3 DNA sequence: TGTGCCAGCAGCCAATATCTCGACGGCGGCCCATCCTACTTC. Its translation is CASSQYLDGGPSYF. The chain couples TRBV14 to TRBJ2-7; D is uncertain. CDR1 SGHDN and CDR2 FVKESK come from the germline V gene. V lost 2 bases to trimming and J lost 13 bases, with 21 bases between them. The CDR3 is 14 residues long.

V usage is TRBV15 and J usage is TRBJ1-1, with D perhaps matching TRBD1 (5 bases). Trimming shortened V by 2 bases and J by 9 bases, and 19 bases separated the two germline ends. This CDR3 spans 15 amino acids. Germline lookup yields CDR1 LNHNV and CDR2 YYDKDF (reference sequence). Here the CDR3 reads CATSRTQVNPAKAFF. In nucleotides, the CDR3 is TGTGCCACCAGCAGAACACAGGTTAACCCGGCTAAAGCTTTCTTT.

The chain has TRBV20-1 and TRBJ2-7; possibly TRBD2 for D (5 bases). Germline V gene sequence: CDR1 DFQATT, CDR2 SNEGSKA (reference sequence). The CDR3 runs to 11 residues. V was cut by 6 bases and J by 6 bases, with 12 bases left in between. The CDR3 reads CSADRGGEQYF. In DNA, the CDR3 is TGCAGTGCGGATCGAGGAGGCGAGCAGTACTTC.

The chain joins TRBV7-2 to TRBJ2-1; 14 bases are shared with TRBD2. V lost 3 bases and J lost 8; bases outside the gene matches: 6. This CDR3 spans 16 amino acids. Germline V gene sequence: CDR1 SGHTA, CDR2 FQGNSA. The CDR3 loop is CASSLATSGGAHEQFF. The CDR3 DNA reads as TGTGCCAGCAGCTTGGCGACTAGCGGGGGGGCCCATGAGCAGTTCTTC.

J is TRBJ2-7 and V is TRBV6-5, with TRBD1 matching 9 bases. The CDR3 has 14 amino acids. Germline values: CDR1 MNHEY, CDR2 SVGAGI. This CDR3 reads CVTLGTGKRYEQYF. CDR3 coding DNA: TGTGTTACTCTTGGGACAGGGAAACGATACGAGCAGTACTTC.

The chain carries TRBV19 and TRBJ1-4; D ambiguous. The CDR3 contains 16 residues. With 5 bases removed from V and 8 bases from J, the gap between germline ends came to 21 bases. Germline CDR1 is LNHDA and CDR2 is SQIVND (reference sequence). CDR3 bases: TGTGCCAGTAGTCGGTCCGGGATTTTTAATGGGGAAAAACTGTTTTTT. Translation: CASSRSGIFNGEKLFF.

The rearrangement links TRBV19 to TRBJ2-7, with a possible D match to TRBD1 (5 bases). Trimming took off 0 bases at V and 4 bases at J, with 7 bases between the two ends. This CDR3 has 13 amino acids. Germline CDR1 is LNHDA and CDR2 is SQIVND (reference sequence). CDR3 loop: CASSIEGPYEQYF. The CDR3 region has the DNA TGTGCCAGTAGTATAGAGGGGCCGTACGAGCAGTACTTC.

The rearrangement uses TRBV7-9 and TRBJ2-7; D unclear. Trimming shortened V by 2 bases and J by 3 bases, and 14 bases separated the two germline ends. CDR3 size: 15 residues. The germline gives CDR1 SEHNR, CDR2 FQNEAQ (reference sequence). The CDR3 nucleotides read TGTGCCAGCAGCTTACAAGGCGGCAATTTCTACGAGCAGTACTTC. It codes for CASSLQGGNFYEQYF.

The chain couples TRBV19 to TRBJ1-2, with 9 bases aligning to TRBD1. The V and J ends lost 5 bases and 6 bases, in that order; junction bases with no gene match: 7. Germline CDR1 reads LNHDA; CDR2 reads SQIVND (reference sequence). The CDR3 is 14 amino acids. The CDR3 reads CASSSTGTGNGYTF. CDR3 nucleotides: TGTGCCAGTAGTTCCACCGGGACAGGGAATGGCTACACCTTC. Full variable domain (remainder filled in from reference TRBV19 and TRBJ1-2): DGGITQSPKYLFRKEGQNVTLSCEQNLNHDAMYWYRQDPGQGLRLIYYSQIVNDFQKGDIAEGYSVSREKKESFPLTVTSAQKNPTAFYLCASSSTGTGNGYTFGSGTRLTVV.

This clone showed up just once. The chain couples TRBV6-5 to TRBJ2-7, with TRBD1 matching over 12 bases. Trimming at V came to 6 bases and at J to 4 bases, leaving 4 bases not matched to a gene. CDR1 is MNHEY, CDR2 SVGAGI, per germline. The CDR3 contains 14 residues. In nucleotides, the CDR3 is TGTGCCAGCAGGGGGACAGGGGGCAGATACGAGCAGTACTTC. Encoded protein: CASRGTGGRYEQYF.

The chain recombines TRBV18 with TRBJ1-5; TRBD1 matches 7 bases. This CDR3 spans 15 amino acids. After removal of 2 bases from V and 8 bases from J, the junction contained 9 bases not matched to a gene. Germline assignment: CDR1 KGHSH and CDR2 LQKENI. The CDR3 region is CASSPGGGGSEPQHF. CDR3 DNA sequence: TGTGCCAGCTCACCAGGAGGGGGCGGATCGGAGCCCCAGCATTTT.

J is TRBJ2-1 and V is TRBV19; 8 nucleotides agree with TRBD1. The CDR3 extends over 15 amino acids. The germline gives CDR1 LNHDA, CDR2 SQIVND (reference sequence). Trimming removed 6 bases from V and 1 base from J; junction bases left unmatched: 5. The CDR3 bases are TGTGCCAGTAGCCAATACAGGGGGTCCTACAATGAGCAGTTCTTC. Its translation: CASSQYRGSYNEQFF.

The CDR3 DNA reads as TGTGCCAGCAGTTTAGTCGTAAGTGGCGGTGAAAAACTGTTTTTT. This encodes CASSLVVSGGEKLFF. The V call is TRBV28, the J call TRBJ1-4; D unresolved. This CDR3 region has 15 residues. V gave up 2 bases and J gave up 7 bases, with 14 bases separating them. Germline lookup yields CDR1 MDHEN and CDR2 SYDVKM.

This clone was counted a few times. The V call is TRBV6-1, the J call TRBJ1-1; 7 bases match TRBD1. Germline V gives CDR1 MNHNS, CDR2 SASEGT. The CDR3 loop spans 14 amino acids. V dropped 4 bases and J dropped 1; count of bases not matched to a gene: 3. DNA of the CDR3: TGTGCCAGCAGTGGACAGGGAGCGAACACTGAAGCTTTCTTT. Protein: CASSGQGANTEAFF.